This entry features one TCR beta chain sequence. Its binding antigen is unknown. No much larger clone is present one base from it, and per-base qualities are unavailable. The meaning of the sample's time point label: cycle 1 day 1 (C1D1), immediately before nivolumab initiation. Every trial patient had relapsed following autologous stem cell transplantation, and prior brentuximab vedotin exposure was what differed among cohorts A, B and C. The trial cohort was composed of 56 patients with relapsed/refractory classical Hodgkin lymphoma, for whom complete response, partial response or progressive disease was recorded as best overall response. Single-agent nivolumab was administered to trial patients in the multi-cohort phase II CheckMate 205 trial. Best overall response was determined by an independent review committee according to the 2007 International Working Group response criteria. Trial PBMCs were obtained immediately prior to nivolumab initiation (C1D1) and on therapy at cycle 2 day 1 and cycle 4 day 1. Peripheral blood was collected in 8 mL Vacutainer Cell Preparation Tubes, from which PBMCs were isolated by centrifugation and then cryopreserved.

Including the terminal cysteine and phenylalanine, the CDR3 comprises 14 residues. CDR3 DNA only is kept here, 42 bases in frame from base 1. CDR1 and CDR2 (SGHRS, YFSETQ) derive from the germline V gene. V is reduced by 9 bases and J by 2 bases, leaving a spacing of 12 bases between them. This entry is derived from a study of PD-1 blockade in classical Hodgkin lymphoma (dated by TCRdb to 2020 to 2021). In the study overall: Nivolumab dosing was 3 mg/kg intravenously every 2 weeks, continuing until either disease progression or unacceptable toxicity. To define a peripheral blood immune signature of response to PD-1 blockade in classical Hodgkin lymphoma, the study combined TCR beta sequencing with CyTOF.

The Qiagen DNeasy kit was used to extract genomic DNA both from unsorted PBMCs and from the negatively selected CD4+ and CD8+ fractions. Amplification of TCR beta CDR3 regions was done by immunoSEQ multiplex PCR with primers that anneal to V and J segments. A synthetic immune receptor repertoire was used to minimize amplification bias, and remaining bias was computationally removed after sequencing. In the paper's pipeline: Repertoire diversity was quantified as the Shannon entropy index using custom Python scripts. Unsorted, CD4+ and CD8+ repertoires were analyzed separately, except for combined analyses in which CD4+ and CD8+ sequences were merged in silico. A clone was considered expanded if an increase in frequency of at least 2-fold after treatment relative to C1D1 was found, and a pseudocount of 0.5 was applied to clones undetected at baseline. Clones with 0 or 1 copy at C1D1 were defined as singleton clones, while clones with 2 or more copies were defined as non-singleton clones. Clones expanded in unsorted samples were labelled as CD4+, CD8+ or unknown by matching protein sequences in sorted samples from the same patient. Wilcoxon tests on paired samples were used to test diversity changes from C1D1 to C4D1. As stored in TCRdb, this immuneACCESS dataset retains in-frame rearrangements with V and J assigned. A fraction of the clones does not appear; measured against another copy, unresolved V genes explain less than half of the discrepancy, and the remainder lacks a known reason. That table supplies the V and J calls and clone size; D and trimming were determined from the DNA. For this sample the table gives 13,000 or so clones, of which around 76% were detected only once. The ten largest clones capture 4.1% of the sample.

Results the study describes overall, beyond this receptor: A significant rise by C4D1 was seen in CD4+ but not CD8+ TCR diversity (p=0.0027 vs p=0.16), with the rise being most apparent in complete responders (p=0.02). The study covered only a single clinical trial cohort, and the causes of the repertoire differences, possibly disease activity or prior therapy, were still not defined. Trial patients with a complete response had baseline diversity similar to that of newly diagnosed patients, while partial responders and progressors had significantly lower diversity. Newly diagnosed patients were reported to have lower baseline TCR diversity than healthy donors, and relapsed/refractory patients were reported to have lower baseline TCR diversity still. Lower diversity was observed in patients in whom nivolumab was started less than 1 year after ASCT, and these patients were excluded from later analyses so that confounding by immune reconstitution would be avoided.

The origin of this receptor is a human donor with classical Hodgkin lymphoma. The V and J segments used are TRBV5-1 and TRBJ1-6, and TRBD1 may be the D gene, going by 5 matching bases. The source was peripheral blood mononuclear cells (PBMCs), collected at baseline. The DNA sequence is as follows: TGCGCCACCTCGGAGGGGCCCTATAATTCACCCCTCCACTTT. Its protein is CATSEGPYNSPLHF.